This T cell receptor beta chain emerged from a study of blood T cells in healthy people across ages. Study results and limitations: Possibly confounding the expanded clonotype changes was the fact that donor CMV status was unknown.

This CDR3 comprises 15 residues. Germline V gives CDR1 MNHEY, CDR2 SMNVEV (reference sequence). Trimming cost V 7 bases and J 5 bases; bases outside gene matches: 13. Total RNA extraction produced at least 6 micrograms (per sample) for the study. A sample-barcoded 5' primer and a J-beta primer mix were used in a second PCR of roughly 6 to 12 cycles. Individual samples furnished no less than 2.5 million CDR3-containing paired-end reads apiece. TCRdb passed the 5' RACE reads through MiXCR, listing each CDR3 protein once. Of approximately 770,000 distinct CDR3 sequences listed, about 62% were seen once; the top ten hold about 20%. Note on this clonotype: What it binds is not known.

Sequencing was performed on blood. This rearrangement joins TRBV27 to TRBJ2-7; TRBD2 agrees at 8 bases. This receptor was taken from a man under 40 in good health. CDR3 loop: CASNLGAGAVNEQYF. CDR3 sequence (DNA): TGTGCCAGCAACCTAGGAGCGGGAGCTGTCAACGAGCAGTACTTC.